This paragraph covers one TCR beta chain sequence. Its specificity is not known. V lost 1 base and J 0 bases, leaving 16 bases between the germline ends. The CDR3 loop spans 18 amino acids. These data originate in a study of Graves' ophthalmopathy and Graves' hyperthyroidism. Study-wide findings and caveats: Most thyroid clonotypes with frequency above 0.001 were detected in blood too. Ophthalmopathy progression was predicted with 70% to 71% sensitivity and 72% to 75% specificity.

The authors amplified TCR beta CDR3 regions from RNA transcripts. HTBI primers primed a first-round RT-PCR, and a second-round multiplex PCR followed. From the multiplex PCR reads, TCRdb called clonotypes with MiXCR, one entry per CDR3 protein. The sample records 400,000 to 450,000 distinct CDR3 sequences, about 21% being singletons. The hyperthyroidism patients, aged 18 to 65, had been newly diagnosed, with under 2 months' duration. Around 10 ml of fresh blood yielded the PBMCs by density gradient. This receptor was obtained from a woman aged 18-29 years with stable Graves' hyperthyroidism. Source material: peripheral blood. This chain connects TRBV12-3 or TRBV12-4 to TRBJ1-5; D gene ambiguous. CDR3 region: CASSLGLQARYSNQPQHF. The CDR3 coding sequence is TGTGCCAGCAGTTTAGGTTTACAAGCACGGTATAGCAATCAGCCCCAGCATTTT.